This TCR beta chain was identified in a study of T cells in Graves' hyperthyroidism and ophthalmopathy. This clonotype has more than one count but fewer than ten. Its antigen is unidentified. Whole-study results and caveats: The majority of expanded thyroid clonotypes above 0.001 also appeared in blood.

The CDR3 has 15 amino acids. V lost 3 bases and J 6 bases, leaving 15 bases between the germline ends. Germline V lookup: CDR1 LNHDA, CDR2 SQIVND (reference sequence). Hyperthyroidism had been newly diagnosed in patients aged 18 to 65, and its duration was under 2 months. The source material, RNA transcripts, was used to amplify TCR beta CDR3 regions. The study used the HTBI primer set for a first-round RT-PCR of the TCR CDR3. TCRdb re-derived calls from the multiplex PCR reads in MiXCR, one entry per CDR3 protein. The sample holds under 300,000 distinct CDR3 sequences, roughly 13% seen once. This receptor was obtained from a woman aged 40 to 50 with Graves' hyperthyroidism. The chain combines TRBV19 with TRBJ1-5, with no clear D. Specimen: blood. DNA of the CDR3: TGTGCCAGTAGTATGAAAGGGCAGCGTACTCAGCCCCAGCATTTT. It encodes CASSMKGQRTQPQHF.